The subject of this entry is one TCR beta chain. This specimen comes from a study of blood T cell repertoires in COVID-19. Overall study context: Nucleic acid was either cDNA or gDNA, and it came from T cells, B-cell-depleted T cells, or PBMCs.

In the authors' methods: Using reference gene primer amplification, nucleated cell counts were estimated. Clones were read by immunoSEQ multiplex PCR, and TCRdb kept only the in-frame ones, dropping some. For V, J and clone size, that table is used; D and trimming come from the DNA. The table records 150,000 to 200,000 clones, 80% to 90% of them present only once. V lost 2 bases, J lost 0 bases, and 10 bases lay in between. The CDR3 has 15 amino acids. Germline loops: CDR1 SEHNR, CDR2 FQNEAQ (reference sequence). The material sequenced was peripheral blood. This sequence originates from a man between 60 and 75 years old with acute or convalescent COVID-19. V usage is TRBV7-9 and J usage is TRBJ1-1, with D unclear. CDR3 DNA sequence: TGTGCCAGCAGCTTATTGGCCAGAATGAACACTGAAGCTTTCTTT. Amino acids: CASSLLARMNTEAFF.